Included here is one T cell receptor beta chain sequence, with context. The data derive from a study of blood T cell repertoires in COVID-19. Per germline, CDR1 MDHEN and CDR2 SYDVKM. The length of the CDR3 is 16 residues. V lost 4 bases, J lost 1 base, and 5 bases stayed unmatched. Methods used by the authors: Amplification with reference gene primers provided the estimates of nucleated cell counts. Assay: immunoSEQ multiplex PCR; the TCRdb copy retains only in-frame clones and omits some. V, J and clone size are taken as reported in that table, and D and trimming were inferred from the DNA itself. The data hold fewer than 400,000 clones, with about 85% observed a single time.

The chain recombines TRBV28 with TRBJ2-5; 11 bases agree with TRBD2. The sample taken for sequencing was PBMCs or T cells enriched from blood (not recorded which). The TCR was taken from a woman aged 25-40 years who had been exposed to COVID-19. CDR3 sequence reads: CASSSRLAGTQETQYF. CDR3 coding DNA: TGTGCCAGCAGTTCGCGACTAGCGGGAACCCAAGAGACCCAGTACTTC.